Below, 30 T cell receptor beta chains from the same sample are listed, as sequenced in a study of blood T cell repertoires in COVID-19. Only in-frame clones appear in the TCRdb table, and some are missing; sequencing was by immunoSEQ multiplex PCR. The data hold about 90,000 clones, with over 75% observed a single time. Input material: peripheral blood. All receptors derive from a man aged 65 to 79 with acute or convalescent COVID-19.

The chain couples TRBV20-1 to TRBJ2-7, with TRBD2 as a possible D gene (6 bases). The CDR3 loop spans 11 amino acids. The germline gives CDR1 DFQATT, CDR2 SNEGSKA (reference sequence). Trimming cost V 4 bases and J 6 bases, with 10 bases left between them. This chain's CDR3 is CSATRGGEQYF. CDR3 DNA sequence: TGCAGTGCTACGCGGGGAGGCGAGCAGTACTTC.

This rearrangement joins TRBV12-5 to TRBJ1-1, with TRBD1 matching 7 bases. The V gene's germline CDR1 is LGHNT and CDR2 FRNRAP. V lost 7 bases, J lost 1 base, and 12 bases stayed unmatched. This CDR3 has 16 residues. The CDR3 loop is CASDSNLGQRNTEAFF. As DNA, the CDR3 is TGTGCTAGTGATTCAAATTTGGGACAGAGGAACACTGAAGCTTTCTTT.

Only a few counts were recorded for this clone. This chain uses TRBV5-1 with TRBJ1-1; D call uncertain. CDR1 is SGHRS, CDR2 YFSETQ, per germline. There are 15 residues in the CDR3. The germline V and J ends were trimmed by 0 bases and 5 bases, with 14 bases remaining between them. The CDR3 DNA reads TGCGCCAGCAGCTTGGCTCCTAGCCCGGGGACTGAAGCTTTCTTT. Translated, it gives CASSLAPSPGTEAFF.

As DNA, the CDR3 is TGTGCCAGCAGCCAAGCATCCTACGAGCAGTACTTC. The encoded protein is CASSQASYEQYF. The J gene is TRBJ2-7, the V gene TRBV28; D is undetermined. From germline, CDR1 is MDHEN and CDR2 SYDVKM. Trimming took off 6 bases at V and 1 base at J, with 7 bases between the two ends. This CDR3 spans 12 amino acids.

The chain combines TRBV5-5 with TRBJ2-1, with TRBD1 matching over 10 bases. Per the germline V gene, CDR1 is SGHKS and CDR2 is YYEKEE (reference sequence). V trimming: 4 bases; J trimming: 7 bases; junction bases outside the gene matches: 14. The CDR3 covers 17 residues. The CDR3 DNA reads TGTGCCAGCAGCGAATGGGGCCCCGGGACAGGGGATAATGAGCAGTTCTTC. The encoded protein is CASSEWGPGTGDNEQFF.

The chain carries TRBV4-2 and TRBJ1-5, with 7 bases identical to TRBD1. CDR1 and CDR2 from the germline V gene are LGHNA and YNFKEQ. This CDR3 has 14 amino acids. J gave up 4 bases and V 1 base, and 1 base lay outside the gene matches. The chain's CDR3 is CASSQGQGNQPQHF. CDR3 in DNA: TGTGCCAGCAGCCAAGGACAGGGAAATCAGCCCCAGCATTTT.

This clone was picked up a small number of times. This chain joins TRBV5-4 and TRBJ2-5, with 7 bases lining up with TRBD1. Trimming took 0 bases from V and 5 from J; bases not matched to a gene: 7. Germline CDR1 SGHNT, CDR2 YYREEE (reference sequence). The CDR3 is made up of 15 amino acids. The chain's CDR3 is CASSLEQGQWETQYF. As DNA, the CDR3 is TGTGCCAGCAGCTTGGAACAGGGACAGTGGGAGACCCAGTACTTC.

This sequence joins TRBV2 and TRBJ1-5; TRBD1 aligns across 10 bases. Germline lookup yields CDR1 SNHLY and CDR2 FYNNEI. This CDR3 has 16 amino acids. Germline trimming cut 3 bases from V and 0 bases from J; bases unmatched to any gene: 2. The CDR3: CASSEGQGYSNQPQHF. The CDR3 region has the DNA TGTGCCAGCAGTGAGGGACAGGGGTATAGCAATCAGCCCCAGCATTTT. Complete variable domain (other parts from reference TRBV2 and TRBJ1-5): EPEVTQTPSHQVTQMGQEVILRCVPISNHLYFYWYRQILGQKVEFLVSFYNNEISEKSEIFDDQFSVERPDGSNFTLKIRSTKLEDSAMYFCASSEGQGYSNQPQHFGDGTRLSIL.

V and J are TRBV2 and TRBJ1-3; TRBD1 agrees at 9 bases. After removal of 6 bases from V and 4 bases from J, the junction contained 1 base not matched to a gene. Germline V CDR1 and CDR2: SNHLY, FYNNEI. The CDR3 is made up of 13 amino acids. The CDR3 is CASRQGAGNTIYF. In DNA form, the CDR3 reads TGTGCCAGCAGACAGGGGGCGGGAAACACCATATATTTT. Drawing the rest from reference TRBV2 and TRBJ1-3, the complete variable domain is EPEVTQTPSHQVTQMGQEVILRCVPISNHLYFYWYRQILGQKVEFLVSFYNNEISEKSEIFDDQFSVERPDGSNFTLKIRSTKLEDSAMYFCASRQGAGNTIYFGEGSWLTVV.

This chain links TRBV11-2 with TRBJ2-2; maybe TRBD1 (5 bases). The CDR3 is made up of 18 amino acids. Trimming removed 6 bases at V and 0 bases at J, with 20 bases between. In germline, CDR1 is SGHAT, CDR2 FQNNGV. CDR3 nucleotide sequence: TGTGCCAGCAGGCGTGGATCTTTCAGGACATCGAACACCGGGGAGCTGTTTTTT. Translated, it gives CASRRGSFRTSNTGELFF.

In nucleotides, the CDR3 is TGCAGCGTGGAAAACAGGGGGCCCTACAATGAGCAGTTCTTC. Amino acids: CSVENRGPYNEQFF. The chain is built from TRBV29-1 and TRBJ2-1, with 9 bases matching TRBD1. The germline V gene encodes CDR1 SQVTM and CDR2 ANQGSEA. This CDR3 has 14 residues. The ends lost 6 bases at V and 2 bases at J; junction bases unmatched: 5.

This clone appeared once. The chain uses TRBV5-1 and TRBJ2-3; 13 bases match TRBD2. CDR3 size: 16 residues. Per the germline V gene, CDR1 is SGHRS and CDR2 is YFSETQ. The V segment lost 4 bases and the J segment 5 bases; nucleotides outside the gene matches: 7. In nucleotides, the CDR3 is TGCGCCAGCAGCATCGGGACTAGCGGGGAGTTAGATACGCAGTATTTT. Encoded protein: CASSIGTSGELDTQYF.

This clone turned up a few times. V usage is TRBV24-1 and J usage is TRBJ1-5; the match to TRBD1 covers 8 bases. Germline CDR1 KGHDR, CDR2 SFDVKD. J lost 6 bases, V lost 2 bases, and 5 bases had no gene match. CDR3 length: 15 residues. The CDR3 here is CATSDSGQVGQPQHF. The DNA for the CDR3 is TGTGCCACCAGTGATTCGGGACAGGTCGGTCAGCCCCAGCATTTT.

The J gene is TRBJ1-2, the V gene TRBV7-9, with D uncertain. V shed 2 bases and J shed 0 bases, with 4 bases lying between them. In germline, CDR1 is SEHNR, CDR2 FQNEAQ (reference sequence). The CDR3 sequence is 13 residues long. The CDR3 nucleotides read TGTGCCAGCAGCTTAATCACTAACTATGGCTACACCTTC. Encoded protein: CASSLITNYGYTF.

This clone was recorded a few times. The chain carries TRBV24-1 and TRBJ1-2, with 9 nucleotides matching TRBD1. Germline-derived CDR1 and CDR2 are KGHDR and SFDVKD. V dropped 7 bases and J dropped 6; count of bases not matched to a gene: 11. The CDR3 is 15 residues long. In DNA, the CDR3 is TGTGCCACCAGCGACCCGGGACAGGGCGCGAATGGCTACACCTTC. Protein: CATSDPGQGANGYTF.

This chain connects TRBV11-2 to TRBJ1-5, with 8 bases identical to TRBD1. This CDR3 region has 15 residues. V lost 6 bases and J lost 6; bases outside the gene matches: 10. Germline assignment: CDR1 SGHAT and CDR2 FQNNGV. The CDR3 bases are TGTGCCAGCAGTGGAGCCAGCCAGGGGGCTCAGCCCCAGCATTTT. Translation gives CASSGASQGAQPQHF.

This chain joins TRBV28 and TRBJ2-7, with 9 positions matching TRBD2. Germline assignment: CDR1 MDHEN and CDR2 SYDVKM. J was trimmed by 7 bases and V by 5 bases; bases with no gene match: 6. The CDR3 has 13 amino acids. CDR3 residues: CASSLAGRGEQYF. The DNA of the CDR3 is TGTGCCAGCAGTCTAGCGGGGAGGGGGGAGCAGTACTTC.

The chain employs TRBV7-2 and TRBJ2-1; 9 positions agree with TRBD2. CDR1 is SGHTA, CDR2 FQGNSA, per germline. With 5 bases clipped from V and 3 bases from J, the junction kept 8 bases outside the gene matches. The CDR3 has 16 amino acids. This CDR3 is CASSIGTSRRYNEQFF. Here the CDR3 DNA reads TGTGCCAGCAGCATTGGGACTAGCCGACGCTACAATGAGCAGTTCTTC.

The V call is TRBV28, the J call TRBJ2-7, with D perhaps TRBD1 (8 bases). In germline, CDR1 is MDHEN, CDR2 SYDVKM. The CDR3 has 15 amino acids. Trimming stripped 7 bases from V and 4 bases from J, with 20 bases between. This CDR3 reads CASTKPGGGSYEQYF. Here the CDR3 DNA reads TGTGCCAGCACCAAACCAGGGGGCGGGAGTTACGAGCAGTACTTC.

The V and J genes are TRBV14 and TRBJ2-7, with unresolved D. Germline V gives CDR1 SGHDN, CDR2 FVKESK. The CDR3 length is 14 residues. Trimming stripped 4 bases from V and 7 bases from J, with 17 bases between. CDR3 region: CASSPQVGFTEQYF. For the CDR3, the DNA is TGTGCCAGCAGCCCTCAAGTGGGCTTCACAGAGCAGTACTTC.

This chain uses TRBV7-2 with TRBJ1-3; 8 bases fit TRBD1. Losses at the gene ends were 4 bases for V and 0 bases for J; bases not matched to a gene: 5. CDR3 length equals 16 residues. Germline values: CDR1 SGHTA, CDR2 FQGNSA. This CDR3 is CASSYETGGSGNTIYF. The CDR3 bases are TGTGCCAGCAGCTACGAAACAGGGGGCTCTGGAAACACCATATATTTT.

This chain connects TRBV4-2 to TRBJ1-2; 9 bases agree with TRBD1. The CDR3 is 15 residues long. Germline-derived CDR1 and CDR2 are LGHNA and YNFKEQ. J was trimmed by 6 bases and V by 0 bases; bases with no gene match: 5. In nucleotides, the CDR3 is TGTGCCAGCAGCCAAGATTGGGGACAGGGAGATGGCTACACCTTC. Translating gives CASSQDWGQGDGYTF.

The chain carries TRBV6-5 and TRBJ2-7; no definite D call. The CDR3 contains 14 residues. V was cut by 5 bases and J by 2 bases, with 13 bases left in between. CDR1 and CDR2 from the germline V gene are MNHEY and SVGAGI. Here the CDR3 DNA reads TGTGCCAGCAGTAAAACGCCCCAGACCTACGAGCAGTACGTC. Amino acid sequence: CASSKTPQTYEQYV.

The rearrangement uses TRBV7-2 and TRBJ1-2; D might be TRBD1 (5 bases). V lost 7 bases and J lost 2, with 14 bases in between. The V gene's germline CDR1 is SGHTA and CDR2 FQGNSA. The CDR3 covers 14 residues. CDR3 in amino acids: CASTPQRGNYGYTF. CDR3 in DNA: TGTGCCAGCACCCCCCAGCGGGGGAACTATGGCTACACCTTC.

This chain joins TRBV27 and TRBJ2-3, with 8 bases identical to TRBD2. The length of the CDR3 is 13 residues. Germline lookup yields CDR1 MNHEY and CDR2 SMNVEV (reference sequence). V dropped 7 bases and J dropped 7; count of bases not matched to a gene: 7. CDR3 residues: CASTERERYTQYF. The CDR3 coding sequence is TGTGCCAGCACGGAGCGGGAGAGATATACGCAGTATTTT.

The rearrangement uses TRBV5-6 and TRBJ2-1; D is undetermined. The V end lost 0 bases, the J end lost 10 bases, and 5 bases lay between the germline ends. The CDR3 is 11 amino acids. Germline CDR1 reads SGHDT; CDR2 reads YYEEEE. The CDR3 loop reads CASSLVVEQFF. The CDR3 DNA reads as TGTGCCAGCAGCTTGGTCGTGGAGCAGTTCTTC.

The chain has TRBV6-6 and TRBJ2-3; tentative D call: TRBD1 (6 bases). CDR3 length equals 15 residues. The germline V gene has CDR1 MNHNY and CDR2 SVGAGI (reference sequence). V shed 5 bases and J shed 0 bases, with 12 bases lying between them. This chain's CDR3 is CASSITGTSTDTQYF. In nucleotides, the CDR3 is TGTGCCAGCAGTATCACAGGGACGAGCACAGATACGCAGTATTTT.

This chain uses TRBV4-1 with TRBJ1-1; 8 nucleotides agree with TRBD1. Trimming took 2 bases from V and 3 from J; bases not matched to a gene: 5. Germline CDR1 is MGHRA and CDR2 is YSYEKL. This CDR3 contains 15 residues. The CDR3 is CASSQIGTGDTEAFF. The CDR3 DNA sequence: TGCGCCAGCAGCCAAATCGGGACAGGAGACACTGAAGCTTTCTTT.

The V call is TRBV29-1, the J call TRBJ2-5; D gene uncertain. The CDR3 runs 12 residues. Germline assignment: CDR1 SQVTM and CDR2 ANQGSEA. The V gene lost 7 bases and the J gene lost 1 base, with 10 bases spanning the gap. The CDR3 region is CSAGDPQETQYF. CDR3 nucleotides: TGCAGCGCCGGAGATCCCCAAGAGACCCAGTACTTC.

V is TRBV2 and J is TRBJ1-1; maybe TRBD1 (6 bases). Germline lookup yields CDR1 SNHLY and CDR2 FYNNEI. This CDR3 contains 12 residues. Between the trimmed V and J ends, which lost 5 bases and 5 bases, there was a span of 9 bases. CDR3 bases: TGTGCCAGCAGTACGGACAGAACTGAAGCTTTCTTT. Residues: CASSTDRTEAFF.